These 14 T cell receptor beta chains came from one sample sequenced in a study of spatial heterogeneity in lung cancer (dated by TCRdb to about 2019). Libraries were made using 5' RACE. The data were produced on a NextSeq 500. The public reads were reanalyzed by TCRdb: fastp trimming at Q25, MiXCR alignment, in-frame beta chains only. When rows share a CDR3 protein, they turn into one entry using the most common DNA and genes. A total of around 6,700 distinct CDR3 sequences appear in this sample, about 7.7% of them only once. Over 70% of the sample rests with the top ten. Read against the paper, the sample's time point label means: sample taken at primary tumor resection. For TCR sequencing, whole RNA was extracted from tumor and nontumor lung tissue, or from cryopreserved PBMC samples, and no cell sorting was done. The sequencing here drew on PBMCs, taken at surgery. Every receptor here comes from a male donor with early-stage non-small cell lung cancer.

This clonotype turned up a few times. A library prepared for alpha chains yielded this beta chain as an off-target read; its size is of little meaning. V is TRBV6-1 and J is TRBJ2-3; tentative D call: TRBD2 (5 bases). Germline V CDR1 and CDR2: MNHNS, SASEGT. The CDR3 length is 16 residues. V was cut by 4 bases and J by 4 bases, with 18 bases left in between. The CDR3 loop reads CASSGRLDGLPDTQYF. DNA of the CDR3: TGTGCCAGCAGTGGGAGGCTCGATGGCCTCCCAGATACGCAGTATTTT.

Turning to this clonotype: A single base separates this from a much larger clone, so it may be a read error. A library made for alpha chains picked up this beta chain off target, so its size means little. As DNA, the CDR3 is TGTGCCAGCCCGATCGTTGAGACTGAAGCTTTCTTT. Encoded protein: CASPIVETEAFF. The rearrangement uses TRBV3-1 and TRBJ1-1; D remains ambiguous. The CDR3 spans 12 residues. Germline assignment: CDR1 LGHDT and CDR2 YNNKEL (reference sequence). Trimming stripped 8 bases from V and 5 bases from J, with 12 bases between.

This clonotype has a count of ten or more. This beta chain turned up in a library designed for alpha chains; as an off-target read, its abundance says little. This chain connects TRBV20-1 to TRBJ2-5; D gene uncertain. CDR1 is DFQATT, CDR2 SNEGSKA, per germline (reference sequence). This CDR3 has 11 residues. Between the trimmed V and J ends, which lost 6 bases and 1 base, there was a span of 6 bases. The CDR3 nucleotides read TGCAGTGCGAGACTCCAAGAGACCCAGTACTTC. Protein: CSARLQETQYF.

This clonotype occurred many times. This beta chain represents an off-target read in a library built for alpha chains; its size is of limited meaning. The rearrangement joins TRBV28 to TRBJ2-2, with 8 nucleotides matching TRBD1. V was clipped by 6 bases and J by 1 base; unmatched bases: 10. CDR1 is MDHEN, CDR2 SYDVKM, per germline. The CDR3 covers 17 residues. DNA of the CDR3: TGTGCCAGCAGCTACCCGACAGGGGAGAGGAACACCGGGGAGCTGTTTTTT. Amino acid sequence: CASSYPTGERNTGELFF.

This clonotype was picked up many times. The library was designed around alpha chains, so this beta chain is a stray read whose abundance carries little weight. The chain couples TRBV6-1 to TRBJ1-4; D ambiguous. Germline-derived CDR1 and CDR2 are MNHNS and SASEGT. V shed 1 base and J shed 8 bases, with 14 bases lying between them. This CDR3 spans 15 amino acids. The CDR3 is CASSEEPGSREKLFF. For the CDR3, the DNA is TGTGCCAGCAGTGAAGAACCGGGTAGTCGGGAAAAACTGTTTTTT.

This clonotype has ten or more counts. With the library built for alpha chains, this beta chain is off target and its frequency is not meaningful. This sequence joins TRBV7-9 and TRBJ1-4; D possibly corresponds to TRBD1 (6 bases). The CDR3 sequence is 15 residues long. CDR1 is SEHNR, CDR2 FQNEAQ, per germline (reference sequence). V was trimmed by 4 bases and J by 3 bases, leaving 12 bases between them. CDR3 amino acids: CASSSAGAANEKLFF. CDR3 coding DNA: TGTGCCAGCAGCTCAGCAGGGGCGGCTAATGAAAAACTGTTTTTT.

This clonotype was observed many times. A library prepared for alpha chains yielded this beta chain as an off-target read; its size is of little meaning. This chain links TRBV7-8 with TRBJ2-5, with D perhaps TRBD1 or TRBD2 (5 bases each). V was clipped by 5 bases and J by 2 bases, with 15 bases between them. Germline V lookup: CDR1 SGHVS, CDR2 FQNEAQ. The CDR3 is 15 amino acids. The CDR3 protein is CASSPGDPSQETQYF. The CDR3 DNA is TGTGCCAGCAGCCCCGGGGACCCCTCTCAAGAGACCCAGTACTTC.

This clonotype was detected many times. Since it is a stray read in a library aimed at alpha chains, this beta chain has a size that is not meaningful. The rearrangement links TRBV6-5 to TRBJ2-7; TRBD2 matches 9 bases. V lost 5 bases, J lost 3 bases, and 8 bases stayed unmatched. CDR1 and CDR2 from the germline V gene are MNHEY and SVGAGI. The CDR3 has 15 residues. The CDR3 nucleotides are TGTGCCAGCAGTCTCCAGCGGGAGGCCAGCTACGAGCAGTACTTC. Its protein is CASSLQREASYEQYF.

This clonotype was recorded at least ten times. This beta chain represents an off-target read in a library built for alpha chains; its size is of limited meaning. The chain carries TRBV4-1 and TRBJ1-1; D remains unclear. CDR1 is MGHRA and CDR2 is YSYEKL in the germline V gene. V lost 1 base and J 6 bases, leaving 15 bases between the germline ends. The CDR3 spans 15 residues. The CDR3 is CASSQGASNQPEAFF. The CDR3 bases are TGCGCCAGCAGCCAAGGGGCCAGCAATCAGCCTGAAGCTTTCTTT.

This clonotype was detected ten times or more. A library prepared for alpha chains yielded this beta chain as an off-target read; its size is of little meaning. This rearrangement joins TRBV5-1 to TRBJ2-3; TRBD1 is a possible D gene (5 bases). V shed 0 bases and J shed 1 base, with 6 bases lying between them. The CDR3 consists of 14 residues. CDR1 is SGHRS and CDR2 is YFSETQ in the germline V gene. CDR3 nucleotide sequence: TGCGCCAGCAGCTTGGAGGGGCGCACAGATACGCAGTATTTT. Translated, it gives CASSLEGRTDTQYF.

This clonotype came up many times. This beta chain came through as a stray read in a library set up for alpha chains, and its size says little. V and J are TRBV15 and TRBJ2-5; possibly TRBD1 for D (6 bases). The CDR3 consists of 15 residues. Looked up from germline, CDR1 is LNHNV and CDR2 is YYDKDF (reference sequence). Deletions cut 3 bases from V and 2 bases from J, with 13 bases between. CDR3 in amino acids: CATSRDRTVQETQYF. In nucleotides, the CDR3 is TGTGCCACCAGCAGGGATAGGACAGTTCAAGAGACCCAGTACTTC.

This clonotype was seen many times. The size of this beta chain means little, since it is a stray read in a library made for alpha chains. The gene calls are TRBV5-1 and TRBJ2-5; 15 bases map to TRBD2. With 0 bases clipped from V and 2 bases from J, the junction kept 5 bases outside the gene matches. Germline loops: CDR1 SGHRS, CDR2 YFSETQ. The CDR3 sequence is 18 residues long. In DNA form, the CDR3 reads TGCGCCAGCAGCTTGGAAGGACTAGCGGGGGGGCGGCAAGAGACCCAGTACTTC. It is translated as CASSLEGLAGGRQETQYF.

This clonotype appeared many times. The library was designed around alpha chains, so this beta chain is a stray read whose abundance carries little weight. V and J are TRBV10-2 and TRBJ1-6, with 8 bases that match TRBD1. The CDR3 loop spans 14 amino acids. CDR1 and CDR2 (germline): WSHSY, SAAADI. The V and J ends lost 4 bases and 6 bases, in that order; junction bases with no gene match: 2. CDR3 nucleotides: TGCGCCAGCAGTGGGGACAGGTCTAATTCACCCCTCCACTTT. This encodes CASSGDRSNSPLHF.

This clonotype was recorded many times. This beta chain is a stray sequence in a library constructed for alpha chains; its clone size is not meaningful. The rearrangement uses TRBV5-5 and TRBJ2-3; D is undetermined. CDR1 SGHKS and CDR2 YYEKEE come from the germline V gene (reference sequence). Deletions cut 6 bases from V and 2 bases from J, with 10 bases between. The CDR3 has 13 amino acids. The CDR3 sequence: CASTFPNTDTQYF. CDR3 in DNA: TGTGCCAGCACGTTTCCAAACACAGATACGCAGTATTTT.